The next 24 T cell receptor beta chains were all read from a single sample in a study of cytotoxic CD8 clonotypes in ibrutinib-treated CLL. This table comes from immunoSEQ multiplex PCR, and its TCRdb copy is limited to in-frame clones, with some not included. Found here are roughly 180,000 clones, approximately 84% of them singletons; the top ten hold about 4.5%. Sample: PBMCs, taken after 24 months of ibrutinib treatment. The receptors derive from a human donor with chronic lymphocytic leukemia.

The rearrangement joins TRBV18 to TRBJ2-7; TRBD2 agrees at 8 bases. This CDR3 spans 15 amino acids. The ends lost 3 bases at V and 6 bases at J; junction bases unmatched: 10. Germline V gene data show CDR1 as KGHSH and CDR2 as LQKENI. CDR3 loop: CASSPEVTSETEQYF. CDR3 bases: TGTGCCAGCTCACCGGAAGTGACTAGCGAGACCGAGCAGTACTTC.

The V and J genes are TRBV6-5 and TRBJ2-5; D may match TRBD1 or TRBD2 (6 bases each). The CDR3 has 14 residues. Trimming took off 5 bases at V and 4 bases at J, with 14 bases between the two ends. Per the germline V gene, CDR1 is MNHEY and CDR2 is SVGAGI. The CDR3, as DNA: TGTGCCAGCAGTCCACACGGGGGCGGAGAGACCCAGTACTTC. Translation gives CASSPHGGGETQYF.

This clone was detected only once. The rearrangement links TRBV5-1 to TRBJ1-2, with D possibly matching TRBD1 (5 bases). The germline V gene encodes CDR1 SGHRS and CDR2 YFSETQ. V lost 4 bases and J lost 8, with 24 bases in between. There are 16 residues in the CDR3. The CDR3 loop reads CASSDGRGRVMGGYTF. CDR3 nucleotides: TGCGCCAGCAGCGACGGACGGGGGAGGGTGATGGGAGGCTACACCTTC. The full variable domain, completed using reference TRBV5-1 and TRBJ1-2, is KAGVTQTPRYLIKTRGQQVTLSCSPISGHRSVSWYQQTPGQGLQFLFEYFSETQRNKGNFPGRFSGRQFSNSRSEMNVSTLELGDSALYLCASSDGRGRVMGGYTFGSGTRLTVV.

This clone rates as medium-sized. The chain couples TRBV25-1 to TRBJ2-5, with a possible D match to TRBD2 (6 bases). CDR1 and CDR2 (germline): MGHDK, SYGVNS. This CDR3 is 18 amino acids long. V shed 3 bases and J shed 4 bases, with 24 bases lying between them. The CDR3 is CASSDKRAGGIVGETQYF. The CDR3 coding sequence is TGTGCCAGCAGTGACAAGAGGGCCGGGGGTATAGTCGGAGAGACCCAGTACTTC.

DNA for the CDR3: TGTGCCTGGAGTGTTGGGGGGGCTAGCACAGATACGCAGTATTTT. It encodes CAWSVGGASTDTQYF. V gene TRBV30 combines with J gene TRBJ2-3; weak D call: TRBD2 (7 bases). Trimming stripped 0 bases from V and 0 bases from J, with 10 bases between. Germline lookup yields CDR1 GTSNPN and CDR2 SVGIG (reference sequence). This CDR3 region has 15 residues. Full variable domain (outside the CDR3, taken from reference TRBV30 and TRBJ2-3): SQTIHQWPATLVQPVGSPLSLECTVEGTSNPNLYWYRQAAGRGLQLLFYSVGIGQISSEVPQNLSASRPQDRQFILSSKKLLLSDSGFYLCAWSVGGASTDTQYFGPGTRLTVL.

The rearrangement uses TRBV7-8 and TRBJ1-2; D unresolved. The CDR3 has 11 residues. Germline V lookup: CDR1 SGHVS, CDR2 FQNEAQ. V dropped 6 bases and J dropped 8 bases, with 10 bases sitting between them. The CDR3 is CASRAMGGYTF. CDR3 sequence (DNA): TGTGCCAGCAGGGCCATGGGAGGCTACACCTTC.

CDR3 loop: CASSLYSPSGELFF. CDR3 nucleotides: TGTGCCAGCAGCTTGTACTCCCCTTCCGGGGAGCTGTTTTTT. The rearrangement links TRBV5-6 to TRBJ2-2; D call uncertain. CDR1 SGHDT and CDR2 YYEEEE come from the germline V gene. V was trimmed by 1 base and J by 6 bases, leaving 10 bases between them. This CDR3 spans 14 amino acids.

This clone has just one count. This rearrangement joins TRBV27 to TRBJ1-3; D call uncertain. The CDR3 extends over 13 amino acids. Germline loops: CDR1 MNHEY, CDR2 SMNVEV (reference sequence). V lost 3 bases and J lost 2, with 5 bases in between. CDR3 amino acids: CASSFGAGNTIYF. The CDR3 bases are TGTGCCAGCAGTTTCGGTGCTGGAAACACCATATATTTT.

V is TRBV7-9 and J is TRBJ1-1, with D unclear. Germline loops: CDR1 SEHNR, CDR2 FQNEAQ (reference sequence). Trimming pared 5 bases from V and 2 bases from J, leaving 15 bases between. The CDR3 extends over 15 amino acids. CDR3 amino acids: CASSDPGRPNTEAFF. The CDR3 coding sequence is TGTGCCAGCAGCGATCCGGGCAGGCCTAACACTGAAGCTTTCTTT.

This clone has just a few counts. The chain couples TRBV5-5 to TRBJ1-6; D call uncertain. The CDR3 is 14 amino acids. With 7 bases removed from V and 7 bases from J, the gap between germline ends came to 15 bases. Germline CDR1 and CDR2: SGHKS and YYEKEE (reference sequence). DNA of the CDR3: TGTGCCAGCCTTCGCGGGCAGTCCAATTCACCCCTCCACTTT. It encodes CASLRGQSNSPLHF.

The chain joins TRBV9 to TRBJ2-3; D ambiguous. V was cut by 0 bases and J by 5 bases, with 10 bases left in between. This CDR3 comprises 14 residues. CDR1 and CDR2 from the germline V gene are SGDLS and YYNGEE. CDR3 nucleotides: TGTGCCAGCAGCGTAGTCGAGTGGATAGATACGCAGTATTTT. It codes for CASSVVEWIDTQYF.

This sequence joins TRBV9 and TRBJ2-1, with D perhaps given as TRBD1 or TRBD2 (6 bases each). The CDR3 is made up of 15 amino acids. Germline V CDR1 and CDR2: SGDLS, YYNGEE. V lost 6 bases and J lost 4, with 17 bases in between. CDR3 bases: TGTGCCAGCACCCAAGGGGGGACTGGTTACAATGAGCAGTTCTTC. This codes for CASTQGGTGYNEQFF.

The chain employs TRBV28 and TRBJ1-2; no definite D call. From germline, CDR1 is MDHEN and CDR2 SYDVKM. The CDR3 runs to 13 residues. Trimming removed 4 bases from V and 0 bases from J, with 6 bases in between. The CDR3 spells CASSWEANYGYTF. CDR3 coding DNA: TGTGCCAGCAGTTGGGAAGCTAACTATGGCTACACCTTC.

The CDR3 coding sequence is TGTGCCAGCAGTTACCTTGGGCTCACTGGGGCCAACGTCCTGACTTTC. Protein: CASSYLGLTGANVLTF. The genes are TRBV6-5 and TRBJ2-6; D is ambiguous. V was trimmed by 2 bases and J by 2 bases, leaving 10 bases between them. The CDR3 runs to 16 residues. Germline V gene sequence: CDR1 MNHEY, CDR2 SVGAGI.

The chain combines TRBV28 with TRBJ2-7; TRBD2 agrees at 11 bases. V shed 4 bases and J 4 bases; nucleotides not matched to a gene: 9. The CDR3 is 16 amino acids. Germline values: CDR1 MDHEN, CDR2 SYDVKM. The chain's CDR3 is CASSSDGTSGRYEQYF. DNA for the CDR3: TGTGCCAGCAGTTCTGACGGGACTAGCGGCCGATACGAGCAGTACTTC. The full variable domain, completed using reference TRBV28 and TRBJ2-7, is DVKVTQSSRYLVKRTGEKVFLECVQDMDHENMFWYRQDPGLGLRLIYFSYDVKMKEKGDIPEGYSVSREKKERFSLILESASTNQTSMYLCASSSDGTSGRYEQYFGPGTRLTVT.

The chain is built from TRBV5-1 and TRBJ1-2; TRBD1 is a possible D gene (6 bases). The V end was cut by 4 bases, the J end by 0 bases, with 13 bases between. This CDR3 has 15 residues. The germline V gene encodes CDR1 SGHRS and CDR2 YFSETQ. The CDR3 loop is CASSARGHPNYGYTF. Here the CDR3 DNA reads TGCGCCAGCAGCGCAAGGGGACACCCTAACTATGGCTACACCTTC.

This clone has only a few counts. The rearrangement joins TRBV6-4 to TRBJ1-6; D is uncertain. Trimming stripped 1 base from V and 6 bases from J, with 10 bases between. There are 15 residues in the CDR3. From germline, CDR1 is MRHNA and CDR2 SNTAGT. Here the CDR3 DNA reads TGTGCCAGCAGTGACTATGGGTTAGGTAATTCACCCCTCCACTTT. Translation gives CASSDYGLGNSPLHF.

This sequence joins TRBV4-1 and TRBJ1-4, with D tentatively TRBD1 (6 bases). Germline CDR1 MGHRA, CDR2 YSYEKL. The CDR3 contains 16 residues. With 4 bases removed from V and 1 base from J, the gap between germline ends came to 13 bases. The CDR3, as DNA: TGCGCCAGCAGCCTGGGGGGCGGGGGAACTAATGAAAAACTGTTTTTT. Its translation is CASSLGGGGTNEKLFF.

J is TRBJ2-7 and V is TRBV6-6; D gene uncertain. CDR3 length: 11 residues. V lost 5 bases and J 7 bases, leaving 9 bases between the germline ends. CDR1 is MNHNY, CDR2 SVGAGI, per germline (reference sequence). CDR3 sequence (DNA): TGTGCCAGCAGTGCCTCCCAGGAGCAGTACTTC. Amino acids: CASSASQEQYF.

The chain joins TRBV5-4 to TRBJ2-7; D gene ambiguous. Trimming removed 4 bases at V and 5 bases at J, with 16 bases between. Germline V gene data show CDR1 as SGHNT and CDR2 as YYREEE (reference sequence). CDR3 size: 14 residues. CDR3 nucleotide sequence: TGTGCCAGCAGCCAGGCCCACGACGGAAACGAGCAGTACTTC. Amino acids: CASSQAHDGNEQYF.

The chain recombines TRBV6-1 with TRBJ1-1; D is uncertain. Trimming removed 7 bases at V and 6 bases at J, with 9 bases between. The CDR3 is 11 residues long. Germline V CDR1 and CDR2: MNHNS, SASEGT. The CDR3 here is CASIQVSEAFF. The CDR3 coding sequence is TGTGCCAGCATCCAAGTCTCTGAAGCTTTCTTT.

The CDR3 DNA reads TGTGCCAGCAGCTTAGGGACAGCTGGAAACACCATATATTTT. Protein: CASSLGTAGNTIYF. The J gene is TRBJ1-3, the V gene TRBV7-6, with D possibly TRBD1 on 6 matching bases. V dropped 1 base and J dropped 2 bases, with 6 bases sitting between them. The CDR3 contains 14 residues. CDR1 and CDR2 (germline): SGHVS, FNYEAQ.

The chain combines TRBV6-1 with TRBJ2-5; the D gene is possibly TRBD1 (6 bases). The CDR3 runs 14 residues. Trimming cost V 2 bases and J 5 bases, with 12 bases left between them. The germline V gene has CDR1 MNHNS and CDR2 SASEGT. In nucleotides, the CDR3 is TGTGCCAGCAGTGAAATTTGGGGGCGGGAGACCCAGTACTTC. Protein sequence: CASSEIWGRETQYF.

The rearrangement uses TRBV10-2 and TRBJ1-5; no clear D gene. Germline lookup yields CDR1 WSHSY and CDR2 SAAADI. The CDR3 is 14 residues long. Between the trimmed V and J ends, which lost 0 bases and 4 bases, there was a span of 7 bases. The CDR3 is CASSESNRNQPQHF. DNA of the CDR3: TGCGCCAGCAGTGAGTCGAACCGGAATCAGCCCCAGCATTTT.